This T cell receptor beta chain originates from a study of Ad26.COV2.S vaccination and SARS-CoV-2 variants. About the study: Once or twice, 56 days apart, Ad26.COV2.S was delivered intramuscularly.

Study-wide results and limits: Vaccine and placebo recipients had similar non-spike TCR breadth. Responses of T cells in total may have been underestimated by the TCR breadth and depth analyses. While placebo recipients had lower spike-specific TCR breadth, vaccine recipients had more.

A word on this clone: Its antigen is undetermined.

Treatment defined: some 19 received Ad26.COV2.S at low or high dose, single or two shots; 5 received placebo; per-sample allocation not given. Repertoires come from day 63 after the first vaccine or placebo injection. Trimming shortened V by 5 bases and J by 2 bases, and 14 bases separated the two germline ends. CDR1 is SGHNT and CDR2 is YYREEE in the germline V gene (reference sequence). This CDR3 region has 14 residues. The assay was immunoSEQ multiplex PCR, and TCRdb's table has in-frame clones only and misses some. The sample lists about 390,000 clones; 70% to 90% were seen once. This receptor was identified in a person between 18 and 65 years old who received the Ad26.COV2.S COVID-19 vaccine or a placebo. The chain uses TRBV5-4 and TRBJ2-7, with D perhaps matching TRBD2 (6 bases). This material consisted of peripheral blood, taken in a trial of Ad26.COV2.S vaccine versus placebo. Here the CDR3 DNA reads TGTGCCAGCAGGTCCGGGACTTCGCCCTACGAGCAGTACTTC. Its protein is CASRSGTSPYEQYF.